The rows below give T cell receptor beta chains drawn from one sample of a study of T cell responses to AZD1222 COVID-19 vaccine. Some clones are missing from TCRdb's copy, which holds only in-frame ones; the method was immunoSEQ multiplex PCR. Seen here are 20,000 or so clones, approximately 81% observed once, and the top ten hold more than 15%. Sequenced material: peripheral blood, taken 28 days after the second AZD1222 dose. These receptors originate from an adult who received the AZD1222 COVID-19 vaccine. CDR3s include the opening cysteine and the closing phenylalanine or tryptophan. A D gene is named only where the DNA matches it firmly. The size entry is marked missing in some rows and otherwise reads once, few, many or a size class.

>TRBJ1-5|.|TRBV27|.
CASSWAPGQPQHF
TGTGCCAGCAGTTGGGCCCCCGGGCAGCCCCAGCATTTT
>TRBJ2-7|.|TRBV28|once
CASSPSGSYEQYF
TGTGCCAGCAGCCCTTCGGGGTCCTACGAGCAGTACTTC
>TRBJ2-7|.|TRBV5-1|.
CASSLDGQTVEQYF
TGCGCCAGCAGCTTAGACGGGCAGACAGTGGAGCAGTACTTC
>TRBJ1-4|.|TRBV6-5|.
CASSYSGAANEKLFF
TGTGCCAGCAGTTACTCGGGGGCGGCTAATGAAAAACTGTTTTTT
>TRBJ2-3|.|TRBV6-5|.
CASSYSRRLDTDTQYF
TGTGCCAGCAGTTACTCGAGGCGCCTAGACACAGATACGCAGTATTTT
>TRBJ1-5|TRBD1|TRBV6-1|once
CASSEDGTGDQPQHF
TGTGCCAGCAGTGAAGATGGGACAGGGGATCAGCCCCAGCATTTT
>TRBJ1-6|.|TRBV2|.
CASSILGGGSLHF
TGTGCCAGCAGTATCCTTGGGGGGGGTTCCCTCCACTTT
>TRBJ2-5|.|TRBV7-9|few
CASSPTSSSSQETQYF
TGTGCCAGCAGCCCCACAAGTTCTAGCTCCCAAGAGACCCAGTACTTC
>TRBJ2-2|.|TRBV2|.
CASRILSYTGELFF
TGTGCCAGCCGAATTCTATCATACACCGGGGAGCTGTTTTTT
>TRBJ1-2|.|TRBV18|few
CASSPGGNYGYTF
TGTGCCAGCTCACCGGGTGGGAACTATGGCTACACCTTC
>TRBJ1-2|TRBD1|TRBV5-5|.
CASSLEWTGVNYGYTF
TGTGCCAGCAGCTTGGAGTGGACAGGGGTAAACTATGGCTACACCTTC
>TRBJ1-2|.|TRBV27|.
CASSPREYGYTF
TGTGCCAGCAGTCCACGAGAGTATGGCTACACCTTC
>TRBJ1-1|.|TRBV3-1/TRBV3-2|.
CASSQGGGTEAFF
TGTGCCAGCAGCCAGGGGGGAGGGACTGAAGCTTTCTTT
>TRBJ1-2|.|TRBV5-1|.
CASNSGDLNLNYGYTF
TGCGCCAGCAATTCAGGGGACTTAAATCTTAACTATGGCTACACCTTC
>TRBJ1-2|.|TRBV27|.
CASSFRPGLAGYTF
TGTGCCAGCAGTTTTCGGCCGGGACTGGCAGGCTACACCTTC